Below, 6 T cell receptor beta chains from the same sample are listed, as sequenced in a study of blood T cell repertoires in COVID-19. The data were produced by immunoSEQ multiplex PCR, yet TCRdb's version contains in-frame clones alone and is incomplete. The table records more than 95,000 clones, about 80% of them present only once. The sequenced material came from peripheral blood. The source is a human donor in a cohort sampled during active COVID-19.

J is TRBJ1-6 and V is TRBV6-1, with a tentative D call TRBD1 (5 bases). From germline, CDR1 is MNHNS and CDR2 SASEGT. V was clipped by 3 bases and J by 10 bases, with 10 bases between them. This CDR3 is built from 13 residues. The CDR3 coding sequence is TGTGCCAGCAGTGACGTCGGGGGATCACCCCTCCACTTT. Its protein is CASSDVGGSPLHF.

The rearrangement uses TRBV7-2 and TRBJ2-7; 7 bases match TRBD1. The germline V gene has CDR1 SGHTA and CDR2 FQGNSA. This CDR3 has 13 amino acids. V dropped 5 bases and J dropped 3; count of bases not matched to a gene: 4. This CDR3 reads CASSPHRGYEQYF. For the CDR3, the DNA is TGTGCCAGCAGCCCCCACAGGGGCTACGAGCAGTACTTC. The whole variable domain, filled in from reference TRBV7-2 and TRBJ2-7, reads GAGVSQSPSNKVTEKGKDVELRCDPISGHTALYWYRQSLGQGLEFLIYFQGNSAPDKSGLPSDRFSAERTGGSVSTLTIQRTQQEDSAVYLCASSPHRGYEQYFGPGTRLTVT.

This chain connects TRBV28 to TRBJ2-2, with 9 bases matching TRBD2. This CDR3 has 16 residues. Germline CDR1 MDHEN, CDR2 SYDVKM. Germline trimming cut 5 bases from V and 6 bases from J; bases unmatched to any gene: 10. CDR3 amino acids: CASSTRQGLAPGELFF. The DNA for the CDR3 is TGTGCCAGCAGTACGCGACAGGGACTAGCCCCCGGGGAGCTGTTTTTT.

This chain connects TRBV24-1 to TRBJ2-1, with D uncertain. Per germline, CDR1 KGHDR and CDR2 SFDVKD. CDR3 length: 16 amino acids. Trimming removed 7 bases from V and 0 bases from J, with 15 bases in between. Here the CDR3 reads CATSGPEASSYNEQFF. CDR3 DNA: TGTGCCACCAGCGGTCCCGAGGCAAGCTCCTACAATGAGCAGTTCTTC.

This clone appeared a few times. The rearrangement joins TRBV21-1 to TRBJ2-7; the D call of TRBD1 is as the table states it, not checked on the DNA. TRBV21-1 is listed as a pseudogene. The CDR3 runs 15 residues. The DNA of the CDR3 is TGTGCCAGCAGCAGTAACCGGGACAACTCCTACGAGCAGTACTTC. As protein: CASSSNRDNSYEQYF.

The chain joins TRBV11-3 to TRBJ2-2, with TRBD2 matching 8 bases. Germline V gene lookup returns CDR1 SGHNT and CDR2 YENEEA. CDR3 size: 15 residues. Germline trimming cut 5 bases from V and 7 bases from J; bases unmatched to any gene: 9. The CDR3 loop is CASSALAGGHGELFF. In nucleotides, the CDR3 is TGTGCCAGCAGCGCCCTAGCGGGTGGCCACGGGGAGCTGTTTTTT.